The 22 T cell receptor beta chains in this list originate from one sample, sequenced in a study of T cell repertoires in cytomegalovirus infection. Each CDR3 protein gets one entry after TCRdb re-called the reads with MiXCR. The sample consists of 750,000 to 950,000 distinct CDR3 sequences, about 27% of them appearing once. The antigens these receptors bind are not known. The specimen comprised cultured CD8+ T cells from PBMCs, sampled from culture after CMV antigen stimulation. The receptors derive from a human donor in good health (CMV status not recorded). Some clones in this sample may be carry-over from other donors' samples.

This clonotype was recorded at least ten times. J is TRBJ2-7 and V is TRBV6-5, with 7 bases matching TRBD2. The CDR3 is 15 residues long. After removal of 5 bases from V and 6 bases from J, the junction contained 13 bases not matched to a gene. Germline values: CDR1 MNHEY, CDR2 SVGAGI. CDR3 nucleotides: TGTGCCAGCAGTCCGCAGATCCTATCGGGGGGCGAGCAGTACTTC. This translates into CASSPQILSGGEQYF.

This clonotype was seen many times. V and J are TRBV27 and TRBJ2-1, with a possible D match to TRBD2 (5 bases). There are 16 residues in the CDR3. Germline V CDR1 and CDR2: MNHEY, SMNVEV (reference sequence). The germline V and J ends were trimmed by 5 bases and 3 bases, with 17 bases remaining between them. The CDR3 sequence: CASSPNSAVGYNEQFF. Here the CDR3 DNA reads TGTGCCAGCAGTCCTAATTCAGCGGTGGGCTACAATGAGCAGTTCTTC.

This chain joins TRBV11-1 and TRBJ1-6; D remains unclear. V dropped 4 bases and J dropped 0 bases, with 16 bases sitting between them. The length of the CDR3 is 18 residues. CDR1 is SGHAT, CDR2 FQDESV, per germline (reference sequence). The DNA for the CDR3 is TGTGCCAGCAGCTACATGACGACCGGGAGCTCCTATAATTCACCCCTCCACTTT. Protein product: CASSYMTTGSSYNSPLHF.

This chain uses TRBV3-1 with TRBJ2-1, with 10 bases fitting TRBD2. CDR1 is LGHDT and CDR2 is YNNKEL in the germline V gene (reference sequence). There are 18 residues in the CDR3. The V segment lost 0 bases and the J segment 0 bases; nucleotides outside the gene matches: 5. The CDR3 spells CASSQDNSGGNSYNEQFF. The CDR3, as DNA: TGTGCCAGCAGCCAAGATAATAGCGGGGGGAACTCCTACAATGAGCAGTTCTTC.

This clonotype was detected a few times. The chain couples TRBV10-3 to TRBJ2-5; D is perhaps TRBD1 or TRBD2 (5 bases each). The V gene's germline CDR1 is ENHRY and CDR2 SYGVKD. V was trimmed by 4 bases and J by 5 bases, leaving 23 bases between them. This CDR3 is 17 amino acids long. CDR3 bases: TGTGCCATCAGTGTCCGGGACCCCCCGATGTTCCGGGAGACCCAGTACTTC. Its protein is CAISVRDPPMFRETQYF.

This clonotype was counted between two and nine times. This CDR3 reads CASSFVRQLGEEFWYIQYF. CDR3 sequence (DNA): TGTGCCAGCAGTTTTGTACGACAATTGGGGGAAGAATTCTGGTACATTCAGTACTTC. This chain links TRBV12-3 or TRBV12-4 with TRBJ2-4; D assignment may be TRBD1 or TRBD2 (5 bases each). Trimming shortened V by 3 bases and J by 8 bases, and 29 bases separated the two germline ends. The CDR3 has 19 amino acids.

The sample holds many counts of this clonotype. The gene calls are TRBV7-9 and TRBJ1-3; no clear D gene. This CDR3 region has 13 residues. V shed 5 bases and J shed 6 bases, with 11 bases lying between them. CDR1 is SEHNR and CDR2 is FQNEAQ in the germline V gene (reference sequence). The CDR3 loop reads CASSLGRINTIYF. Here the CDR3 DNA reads TGTGCCAGCAGCCTGGGCAGGATAAACACCATATATTTT.

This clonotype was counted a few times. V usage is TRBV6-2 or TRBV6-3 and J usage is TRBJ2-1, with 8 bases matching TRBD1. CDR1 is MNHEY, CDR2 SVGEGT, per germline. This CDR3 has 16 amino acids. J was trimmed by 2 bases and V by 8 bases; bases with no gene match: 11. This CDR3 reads CASGLRQGTTYNEQFF. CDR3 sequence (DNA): TGTGCCAGCGGCCTAAGACAGGGGACGACCTACAATGAGCAGTTCTTC.

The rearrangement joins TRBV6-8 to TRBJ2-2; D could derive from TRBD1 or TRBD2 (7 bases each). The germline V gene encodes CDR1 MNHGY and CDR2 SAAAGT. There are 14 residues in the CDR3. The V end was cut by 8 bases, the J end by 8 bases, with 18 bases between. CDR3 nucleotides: TGTGCCAGCGCGGGAGACAGGGTATCTGGGGAGCTGTTTTTT. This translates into CASAGDRVSGELFF.

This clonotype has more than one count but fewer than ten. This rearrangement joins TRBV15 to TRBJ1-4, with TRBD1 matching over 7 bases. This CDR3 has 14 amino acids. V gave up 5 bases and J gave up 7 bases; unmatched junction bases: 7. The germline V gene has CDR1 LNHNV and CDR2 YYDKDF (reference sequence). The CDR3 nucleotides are TGTGCCACCAGCGGCGGAACAGGGGCTGAAAAACTGTTTTTT. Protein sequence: CATSGGTGAEKLFF.

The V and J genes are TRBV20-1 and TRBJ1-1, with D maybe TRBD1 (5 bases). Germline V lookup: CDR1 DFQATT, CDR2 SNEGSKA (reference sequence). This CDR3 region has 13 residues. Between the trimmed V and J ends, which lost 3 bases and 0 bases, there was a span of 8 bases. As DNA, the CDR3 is TGCAGTGCTAGGGGGGGTATGAACACTGAAGCTTTCTTT. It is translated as CSARGGMNTEAFF.

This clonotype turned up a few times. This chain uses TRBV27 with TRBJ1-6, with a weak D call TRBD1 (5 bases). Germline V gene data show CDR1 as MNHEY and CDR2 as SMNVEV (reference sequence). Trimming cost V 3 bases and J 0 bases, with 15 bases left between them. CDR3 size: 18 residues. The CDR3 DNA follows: TGTGCCAGCAGTTTCCTCGCAGGGAAGGGCTCCTATAATTCACCCCTCCACTTT. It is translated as CASSFLAGKGSYNSPLHF.

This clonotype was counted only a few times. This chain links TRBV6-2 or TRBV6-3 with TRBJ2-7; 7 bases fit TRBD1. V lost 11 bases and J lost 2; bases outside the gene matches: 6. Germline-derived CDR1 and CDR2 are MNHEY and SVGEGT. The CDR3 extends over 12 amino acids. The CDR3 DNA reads TGTGCCCGAGGACAGGAGACCTACGAGCAGTACGTC. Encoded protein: CARGQETYEQYV.

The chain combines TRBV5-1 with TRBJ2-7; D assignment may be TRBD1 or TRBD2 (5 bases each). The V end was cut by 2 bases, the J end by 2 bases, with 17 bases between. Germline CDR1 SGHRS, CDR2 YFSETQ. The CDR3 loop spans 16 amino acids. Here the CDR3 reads CASSLTSGTLAYEQYF. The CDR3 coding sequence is TGCGCCAGCAGCTTAACCTCCGGGACCCTAGCCTACGAGCAGTACTTC. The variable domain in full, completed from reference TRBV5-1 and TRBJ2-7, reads KAGVTQTPRYLIKTRGQQVTLSCSPISGHRSVSWYQQTPGQGLQFLFEYFSETQRNKGNFPGRFSGRQFSNSRSEMNVSTLELGDSALYLCASSLTSGTLAYEQYFGPGTRLTVT.

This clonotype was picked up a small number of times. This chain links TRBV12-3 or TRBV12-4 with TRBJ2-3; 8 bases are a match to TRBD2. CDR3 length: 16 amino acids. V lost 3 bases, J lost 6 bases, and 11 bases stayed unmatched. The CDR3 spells CASSFEGLGALDTQYF. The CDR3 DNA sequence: TGTGCCAGCAGTTTCGAGGGACTAGGGGCCTTGGATACGCAGTATTTT.

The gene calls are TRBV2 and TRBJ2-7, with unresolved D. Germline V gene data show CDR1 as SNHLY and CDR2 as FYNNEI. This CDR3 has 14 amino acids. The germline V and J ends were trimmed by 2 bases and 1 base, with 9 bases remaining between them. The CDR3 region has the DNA TGTGCCAGCAGTGAATTGGTGGGGTCCTACGAGCAGTACTTC. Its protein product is CASSELVGSYEQYF. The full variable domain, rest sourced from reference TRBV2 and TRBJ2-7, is EPEVTQTPSHQVTQMGQEVILRCVPISNHLYFYWYRQILGQKVEFLVSFYNNEISEKSEIFDDQFSVERPDGSNFTLKIRSTKLEDSAMYFCASSELVGSYEQYFGPGTRLTVT.

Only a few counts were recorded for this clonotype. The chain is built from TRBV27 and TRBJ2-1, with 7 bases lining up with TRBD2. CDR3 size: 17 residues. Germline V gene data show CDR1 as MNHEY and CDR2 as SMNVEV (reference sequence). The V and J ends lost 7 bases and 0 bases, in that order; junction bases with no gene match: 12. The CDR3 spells CASTPIGRVDSYNEQFF. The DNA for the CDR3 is TGTGCCAGCACCCCAATTGGGAGGGTGGACTCCTACAATGAGCAGTTCTTC.

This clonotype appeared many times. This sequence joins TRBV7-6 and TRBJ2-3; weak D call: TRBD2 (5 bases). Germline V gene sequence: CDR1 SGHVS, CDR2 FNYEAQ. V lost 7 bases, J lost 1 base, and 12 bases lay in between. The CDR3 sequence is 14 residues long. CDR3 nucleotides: TGTGCCAGCACCCCCGGACTTGGCACAGATACGCAGTATTTT. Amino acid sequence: CASTPGLGTDTQYF.

DNA of the CDR3: TGTGCCAGCAGTGAACTGGTTCGGTATGGCTACACCTTC. Its protein product is CASSELVRYGYTF. The genes are TRBV6-1 and TRBJ1-2, with D uncertain. The V and J ends lost 2 bases and 5 bases respectively, with 9 bases between them. This CDR3 has 13 amino acids. From germline, CDR1 is MNHNS and CDR2 SASEGT.

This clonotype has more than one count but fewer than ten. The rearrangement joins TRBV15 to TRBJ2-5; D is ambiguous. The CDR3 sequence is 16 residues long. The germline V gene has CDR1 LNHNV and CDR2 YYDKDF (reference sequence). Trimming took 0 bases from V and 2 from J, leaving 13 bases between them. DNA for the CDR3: TGTGCCACCAGCAGAGACTATGGGATAGAACAAGAGACCCAGTACTTC. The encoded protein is CATSRDYGIEQETQYF.

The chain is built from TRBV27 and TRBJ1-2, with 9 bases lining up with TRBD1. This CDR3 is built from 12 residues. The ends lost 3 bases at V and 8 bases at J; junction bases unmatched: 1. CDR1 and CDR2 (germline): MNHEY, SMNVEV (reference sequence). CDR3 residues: CASSFTGGGYTF. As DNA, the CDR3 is TGTGCCAGCAGTTTTACAGGGGGCGGCTACACCTTC.

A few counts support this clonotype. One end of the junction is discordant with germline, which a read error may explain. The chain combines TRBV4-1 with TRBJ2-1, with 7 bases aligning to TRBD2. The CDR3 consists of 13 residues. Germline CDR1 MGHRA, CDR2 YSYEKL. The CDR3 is CASSQDGRNEQFF. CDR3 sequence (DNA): TGTGCCAGCAGCCAAGACGGGAGGAATGAGCAGTTCTTC.